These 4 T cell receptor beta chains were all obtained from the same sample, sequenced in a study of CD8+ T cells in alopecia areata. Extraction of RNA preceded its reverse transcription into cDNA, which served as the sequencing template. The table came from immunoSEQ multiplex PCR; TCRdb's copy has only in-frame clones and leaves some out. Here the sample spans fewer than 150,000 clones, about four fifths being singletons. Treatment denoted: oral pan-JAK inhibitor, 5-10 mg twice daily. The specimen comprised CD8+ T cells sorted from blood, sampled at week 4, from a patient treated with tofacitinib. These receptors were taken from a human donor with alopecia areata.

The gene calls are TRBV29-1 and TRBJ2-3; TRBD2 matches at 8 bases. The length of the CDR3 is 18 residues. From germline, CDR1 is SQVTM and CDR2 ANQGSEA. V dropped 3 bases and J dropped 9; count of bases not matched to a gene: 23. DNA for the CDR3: TGCAGCGTTGATCGGGGGGGGCCCCAGGGCTTTGACTTTGACACGCAGTATTTT. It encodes CSVDRGGPQGFDFDTQYF.

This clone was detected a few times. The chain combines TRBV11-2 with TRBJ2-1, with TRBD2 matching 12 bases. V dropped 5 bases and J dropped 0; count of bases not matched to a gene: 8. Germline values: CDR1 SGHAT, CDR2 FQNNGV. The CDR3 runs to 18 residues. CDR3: CASSPGTSGWSSYNEQFF. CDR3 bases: TGTGCCAGCAGCCCGGGGACTAGCGGGTGGAGCTCCTACAATGAGCAGTTCTTC.

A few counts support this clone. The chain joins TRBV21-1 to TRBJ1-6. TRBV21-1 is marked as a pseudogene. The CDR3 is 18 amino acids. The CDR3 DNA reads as TGTGCCAGCAGCAAAGGATGGGCAGGAGACTCCTATAATTCACCCCTCCACTTT. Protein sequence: CASSKGWAGDSYNSPLHF.

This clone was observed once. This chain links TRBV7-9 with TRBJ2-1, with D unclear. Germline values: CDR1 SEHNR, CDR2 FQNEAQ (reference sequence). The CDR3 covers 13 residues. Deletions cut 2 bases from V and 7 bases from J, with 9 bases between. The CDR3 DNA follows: TGTGCCAGCAGCTTAATTCCCGGGAATGAGCAGTTCTTC. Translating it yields CASSLIPGNEQFF.